The 15 T cell receptor beta chains reported below all come from one sample, sequenced in a study of cytomegalovirus exposure and HLA in healthy donors. The PCR was carried out with 60 Vbeta primers and 13 Jbeta primers. Libraries were prepared by immunoSEQ multiplex PCR; TCRdb keeps only in-frame clonotypes and omits some of them. The sample holds 150,000 to 200,000 clones, 65% to 80% seen once. The specimen sequenced was PBMCs. The origin of the receptors is a female donor in good health and CMV-seronegative.

This clone was recorded only once. The rearrangement uses TRBV5-1 and TRBJ2-7, with D tentatively TRBD2 (7 bases). CDR1 SGHRS and CDR2 YFSETQ come from the germline V gene. Trimming pared 1 base from V and 0 bases from J, leaving 14 bases between. The CDR3 runs 16 residues. CDR3 nucleotide sequence: TGCGCCAGCAGCTTGAGTTGGGGGGGCTTCTCCTACGAGCAGTACTTC. It yields the protein CASSLSWGGFSYEQYF.

This clone was seen just once. The chain carries TRBV5-1 and TRBJ1-1; 11 bases align to TRBD1. Per the germline V gene, CDR1 is SGHRS and CDR2 is YFSETQ. Unmatched junction bases numbered 1, after V lost 3 bases and J lost 0 bases. This CDR3 is built from 15 residues. The CDR3 is CASSWTGGLNTEAFF. The CDR3 coding sequence is TGCGCCAGCAGCTGGACAGGGGGCCTGAACACTGAAGCTTTCTTT.

The J gene is TRBJ2-5, the V gene TRBV27; 8 bases align to TRBD1. Germline trimming cut 3 bases from V and 6 bases from J; bases unmatched to any gene: 6. Germline V gene sequence: CDR1 MNHEY, CDR2 SMNVEV (reference sequence). The length of the CDR3 is 14 residues. The CDR3 DNA reads TGTGCCAGCAGTTTTGCAGGGGGCCCGAAGACCCAGTACTTC. Its translation: CASSFAGGPKTQYF.

This clone was seen just once. The rearrangement links TRBV19 to TRBJ1-3; 9 bases align to TRBD1. Looked up from germline, CDR1 is LNHDA and CDR2 is SQIVND (reference sequence). The V gene end was trimmed by 9 bases and the J gene end by 2 bases; junction bases not matched to a gene: 2. This CDR3 has 13 residues. The CDR3 here is CASRTGAGNTIYF. The CDR3 DNA reads TGTGCCAGCAGGACAGGGGCTGGAAACACCATATATTTT.

V gene TRBV30 combines with J gene TRBJ1-2, with a weak D call TRBD1 (5 bases). This CDR3 comprises 14 residues. Trimming cost V 4 bases and J 8 bases, with 20 bases left between them. Germline V gives CDR1 GTSNPN, CDR2 SVGIG (reference sequence). The CDR3 is CAWKVGRGSSGYTF. As DNA, the CDR3 is TGTGCCTGGAAGGTGGGGCGCGGCTCCTCCGGCTACACCTTC.

V is TRBV6-1 and J is TRBJ1-2; 8 bases are shared with TRBD1. The length of the CDR3 is 14 residues. The V and J ends lost 4 bases and 8 bases, in that order; junction bases with no gene match: 9. Germline-derived CDR1 and CDR2 are MNHNS and SASEGT. As DNA, the CDR3 is TGTGCCAGCAGTGCTCAGGGGGCTGAAGGCGGCTACACCTTC. Translation: CASSAQGAEGGYTF.

The gene calls are TRBV2 and TRBJ2-2; D gene ambiguous. Trimming left V 3 bases short and J 1 base short, with 6 bases between. The CDR3 extends over 14 amino acids. The germline CDR1 and CDR2 sequences are SNHLY and FYNNEI. The chain's CDR3 is CASSDYRNTGELFF. CDR3 bases: TGTGCCAGCAGTGATTACAGGAACACCGGGGAGCTGTTTTTT.

This chain links TRBV27 with TRBJ1-4; TRBD1 aligns across 10 bases. The CDR3 has 20 residues. Unmatched junction bases numbered 15, after V lost 2 bases and J lost 3 bases. Germline V gene data show CDR1 as MNHEY and CDR2 as SMNVEV (reference sequence). DNA for the CDR3: TGTGCCAGCAGTTTACGTTCGATACGGGACAGGGGTTATCCTAATGAAAAACTGTTTTTT. Protein: CASSLRSIRDRGYPNEKLFF.

The DNA of the CDR3 is TGCAGCGTTACAGGGCGCCTTGACACTGAAGCTTTCTTT. Its translation: CSVTGRLDTEAFF. The chain joins TRBV29-1 to TRBJ1-1; D is perhaps TRBD1 (6 bases). Germline CDR1 is SQVTM and CDR2 is ANQGSEA. CDR3 size: 13 residues. V was cut by 5 bases and J by 3 bases, with 13 bases left in between.

This rearrangement joins TRBV5-6 to TRBJ2-1; a possible D gene is TRBD1 (6 bases). V lost 4 bases, J lost 0 bases, and 8 bases lay in between. Germline CDR1 reads SGHDT; CDR2 reads YYEEEE. The CDR3 is made up of 14 amino acids. CDR3 coding DNA: TGTGCCAGCAGCATGGACAGCTCCTACAATGAGCAGTTCTTC. It encodes CASSMDSSYNEQFF.

The CDR3 spells CASSPAFSSYGYTF. The CDR3, as DNA: TGTGCCAGCTCACCGGCATTTTCCAGCTATGGCTACACCTTC. The rearrangement joins TRBV18 to TRBJ1-2, with D unclear. Deletions cut 3 bases from V and 4 bases from J, with 12 bases between. The germline CDR1 and CDR2 sequences are KGHSH and LQKENI. The CDR3 runs to 14 residues.

The J gene is TRBJ1-2, the V gene TRBV2; D gene unclear. The CDR3 extends over 12 amino acids. CDR1 is SNHLY, CDR2 FYNNEI, per germline. The germline V and J ends were trimmed by 4 bases and 4 bases, with 7 bases remaining between them. This CDR3 reads CASSVSPYGYTF. The CDR3 DNA sequence: TGTGCCAGCAGTGTAAGCCCCTATGGCTACACCTTC.

The chain joins TRBV4-2 to TRBJ2-3, with TRBD1 as a possible D gene (6 bases). Trimming removed 2 bases from V and 0 bases from J, with 18 bases in between. Germline V gives CDR1 LGHNA, CDR2 YNFKEQ. CDR3 length: 18 amino acids. In DNA, the CDR3 is TGTGCCAGCAGCCAAACCACTCCAGGGGCCTATAGCACAGATACGCAGTATTTT. Amino acids: CASSQTTPGAYSTDTQYF.

The V gene is TRBV7-6, the J gene TRBJ1-1; no clear D. The germline V and J ends were trimmed by 3 bases and 1 base, with 12 bases remaining between them. Per the germline V gene, CDR1 is SGHVS and CDR2 is FNYEAQ. The CDR3 sequence is 15 residues long. The CDR3 region is CASSLEAVRNTEAFF. DNA for the CDR3: TGTGCCAGCAGCTTGGAGGCAGTGAGGAACACTGAAGCTTTCTTT.

The rearrangement joins TRBV11-2 to TRBJ2-1; 9 bases line up with TRBD2. The junction had 6 bases not matched to a gene; V was cut back by 2 bases and J by 7 bases. The CDR3 loop spans 15 amino acids. The germline V gene has CDR1 SGHAT and CDR2 FQNNGV. In nucleotides, the CDR3 is TGTGCCAGCAGCTTACGAGGAGCGGGAGGTAATGAGCAGTTCTTC. This encodes CASSLRGAGGNEQFF.